This entry describes one TCR beta chain. Germline V lookup: CDR1 SNHLY, CDR2 FYNNEI. The junction had 4 bases not matched to a gene; V was cut back by 4 bases and J by 4 bases. The CDR3 length is 15 residues. The sample comes from a study of blood T cell repertoires in COVID-19. Produced via immunoSEQ multiplex PCR; TCRdb's table is partial and in-frame only. Of 470,000 or so clones in the sample, 70% to 90% were seen once. The sequence was obtained from a woman between 18 and 30 years old with acute COVID-19. V gene TRBV2 combines with J gene TRBJ2-6; 7 nucleotides agree with TRBD1. Sequencing input: PBMCs or T cells enriched from blood (not recorded which). The DNA for the CDR3 is TGTGCCAGCAGTGTCTACAGGGGAGGGGCCAACGTCCTGACTTTC. It is translated as CASSVYRGGANVLTF.